This T cell receptor (beta chain) appears in the sequencing data of a study of blood T cells in healthy people across ages. Findings and caveats of the study: Nothing was known about donor CMV status, and this possibly confounded expanded clonotype changes. Long-lived donors had more naive CD4+ cells and higher diversity than aged donors.

Remarks on this clonotype: Its antigen is as yet unknown. One end of the junction varies from germline; a read error may be responsible.

The authors ran a second PCR of 7 to 11 cycles using a sample-barcoded 5' primer and a J-beta primer mix. A template-switch adaptor with 12 random nucleotides tagged each cDNA molecule. TCRdb recomputed calls from the 5' RACE reads with MiXCR, one row per CDR3 protein. The table includes 550,000 to 750,000 distinct CDR3 sequences, around a fifth detected once. Germline V CDR1 and CDR2: MGHDK, SYGVNS. The CDR3 runs to 15 residues. The chain recombines TRBV25-1 with TRBJ2-2; no definite D call. Sequenced sample: blood. The sequence derives from a man between 65 and 79 years old in good health. CDR3 nucleotides: TGTGCCAGCAGTGAATCTTCTGCGAACGCCGGGGAGCTGTTTTTT. The encoded protein is CASSESSANAGELFF.